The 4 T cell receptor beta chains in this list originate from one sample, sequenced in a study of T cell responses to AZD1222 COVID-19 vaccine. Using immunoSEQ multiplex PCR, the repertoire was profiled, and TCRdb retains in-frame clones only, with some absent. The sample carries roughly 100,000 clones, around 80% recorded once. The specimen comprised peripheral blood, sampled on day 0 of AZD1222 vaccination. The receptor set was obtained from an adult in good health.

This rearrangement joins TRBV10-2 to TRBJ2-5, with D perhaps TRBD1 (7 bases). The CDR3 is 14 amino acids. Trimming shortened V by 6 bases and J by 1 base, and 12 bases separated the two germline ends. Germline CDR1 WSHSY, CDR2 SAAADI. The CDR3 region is CASSRGALQETQYF. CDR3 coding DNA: TGCGCCAGCAGCAGGGGGGCCCTCCAAGAGACCCAGTACTTC.

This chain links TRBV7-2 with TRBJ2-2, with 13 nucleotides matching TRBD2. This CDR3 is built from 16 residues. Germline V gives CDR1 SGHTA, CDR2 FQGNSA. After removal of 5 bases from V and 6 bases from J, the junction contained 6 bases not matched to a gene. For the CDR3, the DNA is TGTGCCAGCAGCCTCGGACTAGCGGGGGTATCCGGGGAGCTGTTTTTT. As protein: CASSLGLAGVSGELFF.

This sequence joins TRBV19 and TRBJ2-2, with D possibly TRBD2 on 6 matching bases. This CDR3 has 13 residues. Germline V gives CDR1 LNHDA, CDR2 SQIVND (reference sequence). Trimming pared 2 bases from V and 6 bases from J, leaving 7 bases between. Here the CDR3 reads CASSITSPGELFF. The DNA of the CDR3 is TGTGCCAGTAGTATAACTAGCCCCGGGGAGCTGTTTTTT.

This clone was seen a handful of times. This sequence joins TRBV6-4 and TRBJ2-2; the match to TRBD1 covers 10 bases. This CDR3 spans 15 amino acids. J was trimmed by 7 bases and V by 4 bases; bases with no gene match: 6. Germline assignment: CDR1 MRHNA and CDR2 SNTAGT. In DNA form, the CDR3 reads TGTGCCAGCAGTGCGGGACAGGGGACGAGCGGGGAGCTGTTTTTT. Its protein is CASSAGQGTSGELFF.